This is a list of T cell receptor beta chains from one sample in a study of blood T cell repertoires in COVID-19. Assay: immunoSEQ multiplex PCR; the TCRdb copy retains only in-frame clones and omits some. The sample has some 140,000 clones, around 80% seen once. What was sequenced was peripheral blood. Receptors were obtained from an older man with acute or convalescent COVID-19. Each CDR3 is given with its conserved first and last residue. The D gene is left open where the match is weak. Where a row states a size, it is once, few, many or the class of an expanded clone; other rows omit it.

v_gene	j_gene	d_gene	abundance	CDR3aa	CDR3nt
TRBV4-1	TRBJ2-7	NA	NA	CASSRGGSYEQYF	TGCGCCAGCAGCCGGGGCGGCTCCTACGAGCAGTACTTC
TRBV2	TRBJ2-3	NA	NA	CASSGGGRDTQYF	TGTGCCAGCAGTGGAGGCGGTAGGGATACGCAGTATTTT
TRBV5-1	TRBJ2-7	NA	few	CASSQQTDAYEQYF	TGCGCCAGCAGCCAACAGACAGACGCCTACGAGCAGTACTTC
TRBV7-2	TRBJ1-5	NA	NA	CASSPPGNQPQHF	TGTGCCAGCAGTCCTCCTGGCAATCAGCCCCAGCATTTT
TRBV6-2/TRBV6-3	TRBJ1-6	NA	few	CASSFSSGQVSSPLHF	TGTGCCAGCAGTTTTTCGTCGGGACAAGTTTCCTCACCCCTCCACTTT
TRBV19	TRBJ1-2	NA	NA	CASSIGQPRLYGYTF	TGTGCCAGTAGTATCGGACAGCCCCGACTCTATGGCTACACCTTC
TRBV28	TRBJ2-1	TRBD2	NA	CASKTERGGRGNEQFF	TGTGCCAGCAAAACAGAGCGGGGGGGCCGTGGCAATGAGCAGTTCTTC
TRBV5-4	TRBJ1-4	TRBD1	NA	CASSLDGTGDEKLFF	TGTGCCAGCAGCTTGGATGGGACAGGGGATGAAAAACTGTTTTTT
TRBV5-1	TRBJ1-1	TRBD1	NA	CASSLSGTGDEAFF	TGCGCCAGCAGCTTATCCGGGACAGGAGACGAAGCTTTCTTT
TRBV19	TRBJ2-2	NA	NA	CASIAHNTGITGELFF	TGTGCCAGTATTGCCCATAACACCGGGATTACCGGGGAGCTGTTTTTT
TRBV12-5	TRBJ1-2	NA	NA	CASGLPNRVGYTF	TGTGCTAGTGGTTTACCCAACAGGGTTGGCTACACCTTC
TRBV19	TRBJ1-2	NA	NA	CASSAQAQGSGYTF	TGTGCCAGTAGTGCACAGGCCCAGGGGTCTGGCTACACCTTC
TRBV5-1	TRBJ1-1	NA	NA	CASSLGTTNTEAFF	TGCGCCAGCAGCTTGGGGACAACCAACACTGAAGCTTTCTTT
TRBV10-3	TRBJ1-1	NA	NA	CATEEGLGTEAFF	TGTGCCACCGAGGAGGGTCTTGGCACTGAAGCTTTCTTT
TRBV6-6	TRBJ2-5	NA	NA	CASSTSGETQYF	TGTGCCAGCAGTACCTCCGGTGAGACCCAGTACTTC
TRBV28	TRBJ1-2	TRBD1	NA	CASSSPRDSFNYGYTF	TGTGCCAGCTCGTCTCCCCGGGACAGCTTTAACTATGGCTACACCTTC
TRBV6-4	TRBJ2-1	TRBD1	NA	CASSLRGHFNEQFF	TGTGCCAGCAGCCTTAGGGGGCATTTCAATGAGCAGTTCTTC
TRBV2	TRBJ2-5	NA	NA	CASSSNVGGAAGTQYF	TGTGCCAGCTCCTCAAACGTTGGGGGGGCCGCCGGGACCCAGTACTTC
TRBV5-8	TRBJ1-4	TRBD1	NA	CASSTTGDRDEKLFF	TGTGCCAGCAGCACGACAGGGGATCGGGATGAAAAACTGTTTTTT
TRBV5-1	TRBJ2-1	TRBD2	NA	CASSSQGGGGARDEQFF	TGCGCCAGCAGCTCCCAAGGTGGCGGGGGGGCCAGGGATGAGCAGTTCTTC
TRBV5-4	TRBJ2-7	TRBD2	NA	CASTYSGGTYEQYF	TGTGCCAGCACCTATAGCGGGGGGACATACGAGCAGTACTTC
TRBV28	TRBJ1-2	NA	NA	CASSFTRNYGYTF	TGTGCCAGCAGTTTCACTCGTAACTATGGCTACACCTTC
TRBV6-2/TRBV6-3	TRBJ1-1	NA	NA	CASSYSGDTGRRLGGTEAFF	TGTGCCAGCAGTTACTCGGGCGATACAGGGAGACGTCTGGGTGGCACTGAAGCTTTCTTT
TRBV19	TRBJ2-1	NA	NA	CASGTRPYNEQFF	TGTGCCAGCGGGACTCGACCCTACAATGAGCAGTTCTTC
TRBV2	TRBJ1-4	NA	NA	CASSSLNEKLFF	TGTGCCAGCAGTTCCCTCAATGAAAAACTGTTTTTT